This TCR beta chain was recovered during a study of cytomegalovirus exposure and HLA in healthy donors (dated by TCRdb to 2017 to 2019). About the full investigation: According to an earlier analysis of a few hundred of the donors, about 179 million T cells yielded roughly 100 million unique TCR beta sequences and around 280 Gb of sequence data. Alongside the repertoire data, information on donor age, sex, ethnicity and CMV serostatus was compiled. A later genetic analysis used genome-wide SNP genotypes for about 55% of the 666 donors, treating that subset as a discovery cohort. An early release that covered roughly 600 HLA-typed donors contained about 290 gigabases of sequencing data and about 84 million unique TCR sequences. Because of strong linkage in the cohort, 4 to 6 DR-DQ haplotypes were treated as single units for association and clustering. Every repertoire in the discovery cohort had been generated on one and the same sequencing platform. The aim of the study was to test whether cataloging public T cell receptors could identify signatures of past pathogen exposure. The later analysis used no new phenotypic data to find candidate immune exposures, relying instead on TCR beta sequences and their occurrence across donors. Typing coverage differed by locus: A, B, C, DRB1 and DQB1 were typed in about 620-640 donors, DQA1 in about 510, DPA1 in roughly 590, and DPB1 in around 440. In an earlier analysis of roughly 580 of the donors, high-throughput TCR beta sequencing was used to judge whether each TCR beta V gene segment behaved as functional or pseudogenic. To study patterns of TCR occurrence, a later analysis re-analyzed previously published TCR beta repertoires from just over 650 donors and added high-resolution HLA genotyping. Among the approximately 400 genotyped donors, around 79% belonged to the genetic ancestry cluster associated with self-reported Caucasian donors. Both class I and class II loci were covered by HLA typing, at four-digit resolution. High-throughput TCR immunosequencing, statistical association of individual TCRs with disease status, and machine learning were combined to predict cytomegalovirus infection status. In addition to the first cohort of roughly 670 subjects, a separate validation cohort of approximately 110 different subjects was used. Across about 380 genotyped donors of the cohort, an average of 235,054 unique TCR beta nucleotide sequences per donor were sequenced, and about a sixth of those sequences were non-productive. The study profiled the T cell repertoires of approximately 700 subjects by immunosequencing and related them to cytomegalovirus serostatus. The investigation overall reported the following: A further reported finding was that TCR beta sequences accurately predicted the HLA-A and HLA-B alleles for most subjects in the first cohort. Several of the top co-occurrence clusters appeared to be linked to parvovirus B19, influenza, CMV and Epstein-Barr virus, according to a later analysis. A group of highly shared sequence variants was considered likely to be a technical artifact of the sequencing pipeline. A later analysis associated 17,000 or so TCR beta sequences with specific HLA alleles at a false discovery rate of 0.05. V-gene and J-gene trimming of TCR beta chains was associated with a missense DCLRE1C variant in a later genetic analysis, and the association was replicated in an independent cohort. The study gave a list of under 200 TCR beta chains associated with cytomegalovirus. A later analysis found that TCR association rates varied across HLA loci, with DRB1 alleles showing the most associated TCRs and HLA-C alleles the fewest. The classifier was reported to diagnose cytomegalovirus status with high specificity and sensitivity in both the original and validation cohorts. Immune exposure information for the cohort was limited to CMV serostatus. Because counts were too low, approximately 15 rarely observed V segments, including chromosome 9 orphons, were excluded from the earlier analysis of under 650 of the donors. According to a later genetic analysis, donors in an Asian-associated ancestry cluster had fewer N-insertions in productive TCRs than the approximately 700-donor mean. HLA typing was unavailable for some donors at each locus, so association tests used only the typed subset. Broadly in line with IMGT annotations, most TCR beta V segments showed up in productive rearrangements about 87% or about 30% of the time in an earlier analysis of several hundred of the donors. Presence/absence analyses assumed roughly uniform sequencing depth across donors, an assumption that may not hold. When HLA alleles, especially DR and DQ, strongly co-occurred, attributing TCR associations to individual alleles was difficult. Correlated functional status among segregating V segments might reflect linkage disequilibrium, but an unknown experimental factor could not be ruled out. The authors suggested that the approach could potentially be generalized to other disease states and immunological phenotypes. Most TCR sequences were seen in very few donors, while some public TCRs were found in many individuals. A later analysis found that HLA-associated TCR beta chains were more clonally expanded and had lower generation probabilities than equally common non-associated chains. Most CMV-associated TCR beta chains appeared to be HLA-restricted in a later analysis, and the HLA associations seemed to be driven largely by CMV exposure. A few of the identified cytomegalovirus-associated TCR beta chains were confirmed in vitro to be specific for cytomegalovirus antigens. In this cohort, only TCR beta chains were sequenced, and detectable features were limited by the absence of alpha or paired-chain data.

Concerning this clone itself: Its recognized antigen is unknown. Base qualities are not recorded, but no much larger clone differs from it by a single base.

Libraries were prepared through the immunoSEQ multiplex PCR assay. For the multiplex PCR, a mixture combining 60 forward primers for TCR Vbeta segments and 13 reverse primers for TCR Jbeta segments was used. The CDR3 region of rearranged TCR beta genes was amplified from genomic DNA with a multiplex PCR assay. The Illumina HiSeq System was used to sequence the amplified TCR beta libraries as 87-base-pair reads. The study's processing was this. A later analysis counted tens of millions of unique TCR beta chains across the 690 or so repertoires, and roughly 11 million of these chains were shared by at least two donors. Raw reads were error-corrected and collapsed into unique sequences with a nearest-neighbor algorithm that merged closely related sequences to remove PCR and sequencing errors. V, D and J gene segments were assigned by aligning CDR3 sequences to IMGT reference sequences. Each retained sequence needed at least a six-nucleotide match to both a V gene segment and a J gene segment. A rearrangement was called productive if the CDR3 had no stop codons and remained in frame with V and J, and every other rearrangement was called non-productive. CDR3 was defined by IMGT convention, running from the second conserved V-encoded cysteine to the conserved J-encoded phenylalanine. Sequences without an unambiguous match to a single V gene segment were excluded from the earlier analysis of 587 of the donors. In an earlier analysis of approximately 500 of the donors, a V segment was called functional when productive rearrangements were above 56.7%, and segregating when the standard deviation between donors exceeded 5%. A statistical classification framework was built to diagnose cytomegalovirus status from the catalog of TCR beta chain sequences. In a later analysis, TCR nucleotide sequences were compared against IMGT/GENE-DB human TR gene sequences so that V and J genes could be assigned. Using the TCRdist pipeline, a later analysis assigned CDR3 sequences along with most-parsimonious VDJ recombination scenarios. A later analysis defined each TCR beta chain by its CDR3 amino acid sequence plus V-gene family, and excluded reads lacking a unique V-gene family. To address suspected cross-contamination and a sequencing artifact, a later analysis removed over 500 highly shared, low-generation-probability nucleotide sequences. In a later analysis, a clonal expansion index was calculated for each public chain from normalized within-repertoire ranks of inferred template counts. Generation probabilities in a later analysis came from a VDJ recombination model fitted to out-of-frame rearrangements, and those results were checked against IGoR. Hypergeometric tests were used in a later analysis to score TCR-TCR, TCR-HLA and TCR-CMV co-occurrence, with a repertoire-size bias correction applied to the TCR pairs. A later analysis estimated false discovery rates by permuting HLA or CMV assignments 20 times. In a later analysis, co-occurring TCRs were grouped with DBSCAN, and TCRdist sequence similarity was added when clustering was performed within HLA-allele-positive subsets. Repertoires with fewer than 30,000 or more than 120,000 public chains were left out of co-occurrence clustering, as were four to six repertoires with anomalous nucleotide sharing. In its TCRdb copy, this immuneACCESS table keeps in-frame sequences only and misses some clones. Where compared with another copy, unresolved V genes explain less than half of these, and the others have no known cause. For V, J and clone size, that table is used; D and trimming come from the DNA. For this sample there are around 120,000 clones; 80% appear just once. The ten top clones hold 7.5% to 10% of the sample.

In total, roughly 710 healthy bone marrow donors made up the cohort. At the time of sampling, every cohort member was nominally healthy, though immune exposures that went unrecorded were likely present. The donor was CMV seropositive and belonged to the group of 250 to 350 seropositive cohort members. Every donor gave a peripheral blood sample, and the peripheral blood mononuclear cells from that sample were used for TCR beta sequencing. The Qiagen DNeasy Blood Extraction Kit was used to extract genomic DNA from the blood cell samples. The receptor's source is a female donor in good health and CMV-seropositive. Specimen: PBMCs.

Here the CDR3 is given as CASSAYRGDIQYF. The DNA sequence is given as TGTGCCAGCAGCGCTTACAGGGGAGACATTCAGTACTTC. The receptor chain draws on TRBV11-2 and TRBJ2-4, and 7 junction bases match TRBD1. From the cysteine through the phenylalanine, the CDR3 covers 13 amino acids. Just the 39-base CDR3 DNA is kept, in frame starting at base 1. V is pruned by 5 bases and J by 8 bases, leaving 6 bases of the junction without a gene match. For CDR1 and CDR2, the germline V gene lists SGHAT and FQNNGV.